This T cell receptor (beta chain) was obtained from a study of blood T cell repertoires in COVID-19. Germline-derived CDR1 and CDR2 are LGHNA and YSLEER. The CDR3 runs 16 residues. J lost 0 bases, V lost 3 bases, and 7 bases had no gene match. Clones were read by immunoSEQ multiplex PCR, and TCRdb kept only the in-frame ones, dropping some. The sample records around 330,000 clones, under 90% being singletons. Among Cohort 3 donors, those recovered had two negative PCRs, clearance, or symptom resolution. The receptor was derived from a man in his fifties or sixties who had recovered from COVID-19. Material: PBMCs or T cells enriched from blood (not recorded which). The chain joins TRBV4-3 to TRBJ2-7; TRBD2 matches at 8 bases. The CDR3 spells CASSQDIAGRSYEQYF. The CDR3, as DNA: TGCGCCAGCAGCCAGGATATAGCGGGGCGCTCCTACGAGCAGTACTTC.